The rows below give T cell receptor beta chains drawn from one sample of a study of blood T cell repertoires in COVID-19. The assay was immunoSEQ multiplex PCR, and TCRdb's table has in-frame clones only and misses some. Among nearly 300,000 clones listed, about 81% were seen once. Sequenced: peripheral blood. The receptors were gathered from a human donor with COVID-19, enrolled during active disease. The donor label of this sample is uncertain. The CDR3 runs from the conserved cysteine through the conserved F or W. A D gene is named only where the DNA matches it firmly. Clone size is shown for a subset of rows, as once, few, many or a class of expanded clone.

V gene	J gene	CDR3 length	D gene	clone size	CDR3 protein	CDR3 DNA
TRBV19	TRBJ2-3	15	TRBD1	.	CASSIAVDREDTQYF	TGTGCCAGTAGTATAGCTGTGGACAGGGAAGATACGCAGTATTTT
TRBV5-1	TRBJ2-7	23	TRBD2	.	CASSLVGTSGRPRPSRDSYEQYF	TGCGCCAGCAGCTTGGTCGGGACTAGCGGGAGGCCCCGGCCGAGCCGGGACTCCTACGAGCAGTACTTC
TRBV19	TRBJ1-5	16	.	.	CASSIIEQGPNQPQHF	TGTGCCAGTAGTATAATTGAACAGGGTCCGAATCAGCCCCAGCATTTT
TRBV9	TRBJ2-3	17	TRBD2	once	CASSVRGREGLTDTQYF	TGTGCCAGCAGCGTAAGGGGGCGGGAGGGCCTAACAGATACGCAGTATTTT
TRBV19	TRBJ1-5	17	TRBD1	.	CASSGIGQALSNQPQHF	TGTGCCAGTAGTGGAATTGGACAGGCGCTTAGCAATCAGCCCCAGCATTTT
TRBV7-2	TRBJ2-7	11	.	.	CASSTIYEQYF	TGTGCCAGCAGTACTATCTACGAGCAGTACTTC
TRBV6-5	TRBJ1-5	12	.	.	CASSRGSQPQHF	TGTGCCAGCAGTAGGGGGAGTCAGCCCCAGCATTTT
TRBV2	TRBJ2-5	15	.	.	CASSLRRAQGETQYF	TGTGCCAGCAGCCTGAGACGGGCCCAGGGAGAGACCCAGTACTTC
TRBV5-1	TRBJ2-2	16	TRBD1	.	CASSFYQGARAGELFF	TGCGCCAGCAGCTTCTACCAGGGGGCGCGAGCCGGGGAGCTGTTTTTT
TRBV28	TRBJ1-1	20	.	.	CATVPRRFSLEKRRLFEAFF	TGTGCCACCGTCCCGAGGCGGTTCAGCCTAGAGAAAAGGCGCCTTTTTGAAGCTTTCTTT
TRBV5-4	TRBJ2-7	16	TRBD1	.	CASSPVRDSRSHEQYF	TGTGCCAGCAGCCCGGTCCGGGACAGTAGATCCCACGAGCAGTACTTC
TRBV6-5	TRBJ2-1	15	.	once	CASSYSGLRRDEQFF	TGTGCCAGCAGTTACTCAGGACTTAGAAGGGATGAGCAGTTCTTC
TRBV7-3	TRBJ2-3	16	.	.	CASSPDHEGSTDTQYF	TGTGCCAGCAGCCCCGACCATGAGGGCTCCACAGATACGCAGTATTTT
TRBV3-1/TRBV3-2	TRBJ1-6	15	.	.	CASSPRTVGNSPLHF	TGTGCCAGCAGCCCAAGGACAGTCGGAAATTCACCCCTCCACTTT
TRBV6-5	TRBJ2-2	16	TRBD2	once	CASSSPKAGGTGELFF	TGTGCCAGCAGTTCCCCAAAAGCGGGAGGGACCGGGGAGCTGTTTTTT
TRBV29-1	TRBJ1-2	14	TRBD1	.	CSVTWAPGGAGYTF	TGCAGCGTTACCTGGGCCCCAGGGGGCGCCGGCTACACCTTC
TRBV7-2	TRBJ1-5	13	.	.	CASSLAGDQPQHF	TGTGCCAGCAGCTTAGCAGGGGATCAGCCCCAGCATTTT
TRBV18	TRBJ2-7	17	TRBD2	.	CASSPGLAGGAGYEQYF	TGTGCCAGCTCACCAGGACTAGCGGGAGGCGCTGGATACGAGCAGTACTTC
TRBV19	TRBJ1-1	14	TRBD1	.	CASSSRDRNTEAFF	TGTGCCAGTAGCTCCCGGGACAGGAACACTGAAGCTTTCTTT
TRBV19	TRBJ1-1	15	TRBD1	.	CASSTTGGLNTEAFF	TGTGCCAGTAGTACAACAGGGGGCTTGAACACTGAAGCTTTCTTT
TRBV28	TRBJ2-7	15	.	.	CASSLFGVGVYEQYF	TGTGCCAGCAGTTTATTCGGCGTCGGGGTCTACGAGCAGTACTTC
TRBV29-1	TRBJ2-5	12	.	.	CSVAQGRETQYF	TGCAGCGTTGCGCAGGGGCGCGAGACCCAGTACTTC
TRBV12-3/TRBV12-4	TRBJ2-1	13	TRBD2	.	CASSQSGRDEQFF	TGTGCCAGCAGCCAATCCGGGAGGGATGAGCAGTTCTTC
TRBV19	TRBJ1-2	14	.	.	CASSSSGILYGYTF	TGTGCCAGTAGTTCCTCAGGGATTCTCTATGGCTACACCTTC
TRBV5-1	TRBJ1-4	15	TRBD1	.	CASSSQTGGNEKLFF	TGCGCCAGCAGCTCACAGACAGGGGGTAATGAAAAACTGTTTTTT
TRBV30	TRBJ1-3	15	TRBD1	.	CAWSPGQGAGNTIYF	TGTGCCTGGAGTCCGGGACAGGGGGCTGGAAACACCATATATTTT
TRBV7-2	TRBJ1-1	16	TRBD1	.	CASSQGQRTMNTEAFF	TGTGCCAGCAGCCAGGGACAGAGGACCATGAACACTGAAGCTTTCTTT
TRBV6-5	TRBJ1-1	16	.	.	CASSSWGGAKSTEAFF	TGTGCCAGCAGTTCCTGGGGGGGGGCGAAGTCCACTGAAGCTTTCTTT
TRBV18	TRBJ2-7	16	.	.	CASSPPTVSSSYEQYF	TGTGCCAGCTCACCGCCTACAGTCTCAAGCTCCTACGAGCAGTACTTC
TRBV10-3	TRBJ1-1	13	.	.	CAIMGHEATEAFF	TGTGCCATAATGGGACACGAGGCCACTGAAGCTTTCTTT
TRBV5-1	TRBJ1-1	14	TRBD1	.	CASSQDRGGTEAFF	TGCGCCAGCAGCCAGGACAGGGGAGGCACTGAAGCTTTCTTT
TRBV27	TRBJ2-1	15	.	.	CASSLSSVRGNEQFF	TGTGCCAGCAGTTTAAGTAGCGTCAGGGGCAATGAGCAGTTCTTC
TRBV3-1/TRBV3-2	TRBJ2-1	18	TRBD2	.	CASSPITSGRPYYNEQFF	TGTGCCAGCAGCCCAATAACTAGCGGGAGGCCGTACTACAATGAGCAGTTCTTC
TRBV5-6	TRBJ2-5	15	.	.	CASSLHLAGMETQYF	TGTGCCAGCAGCTTGCATCTGGCGGGGATGGAGACCCAGTACTTC
TRBV9	TRBJ2-1	16	TRBD2	.	CASSAALAGGYNEQFF	TGTGCCAGCAGCGCAGCTCTAGCGGGAGGCTACAATGAGCAGTTCTTC
TRBV19	TRBJ2-1	15	TRBD1	few	CASSQDRGPYNEQFF	TGTGCCAGTAGCCAAGACAGGGGCCCCTACAATGAGCAGTTCTTC
TRBV7-9	TRBJ1-1	13	.	.	CASRLIVNTEAFF	TGTGCCAGCAGACTAATTGTAAACACTGAAGCTTTCTTT
TRBV24-1	TRBJ1-5	16	TRBD1	.	CATSDSGGGSNQPQHF	TGTGCCACCAGTGATTCAGGGGGCGGCAGCAATCAGCCCCAGCATTTT
TRBV5-1	TRBJ2-6	17	.	.	CASSSVLGGAGANVLTF	TGCGCCAGCAGCTCCGTCCTGGGGGGAGCTGGGGCCAACGTCCTGACTTTC
TRBV9	TRBJ1-1	14	.	.	CASSVATSVAEAFF	TGTGCCAGCAGCGTAGCTACGAGTGTGGCTGAAGCTTTCTTT
TRBV6-5	TRBJ1-1	13	.	.	CASSYRGGGEAFF	TGTGCCAGCAGTTACAGGGGCGGGGGTGAAGCTTTCTTT
TRBV18	TRBJ1-2	17	TRBD1	.	CASSPGTGAYRGYGYTF	TGTGCCAGCTCACCAGGGACAGGGGCGTATCGTGGCTATGGCTACACCTTC
TRBV18	TRBJ2-1	14	.	.	CASSPDYGHNEQFF	TGTGCCAGCTCACCGGACTATGGCCACAATGAGCAGTTCTTC
TRBV4-1	TRBJ2-3	21	TRBD2	.	CASSQAPGLAGQRARTDTQYF	TGCGCCAGCAGCCAAGCTCCGGGACTAGCGGGACAAAGGGCACGCACAGATACGCAGTATTTT
TRBV7-8	TRBJ1-1	13	.	few	CASSFTENTEAFF	TGTGCCAGCAGCTTCACAGAGAACACTGAAGCTTTCTTT
TRBV5-1	TRBJ2-3	17	TRBD2	.	CASSSSLAGGITDTQYF	TGCGCCAGCAGCTCCTCACTAGCGGGAGGGATCACAGATACGCAGTATTTT
TRBV12-3/TRBV12-4	TRBJ1-2	13	TRBD1	.	CASSTDRDYGYTF	TGTGCCAGCAGTACTGACAGGGACTATGGCTACACCTTC
TRBV5-1	TRBJ2-7	14	.	.	CASSRDLSSYEQYF	TGCGCCAGCAGCCGGGACTTGTCGTCCTACGAGCAGTACTTC
TRBV29-1	TRBJ2-7	12	.	.	CSVKRHTYEQYF	TGCAGCGTCAAGCGGCATACCTACGAGCAGTACTTC
TRBV5-1	TRBJ2-1	12	TRBD2	once	CASSPSGSEQFF	TGCGCCAGCAGCCCTAGCGGGTCGGAGCAGTTCTTC
TRBV13	TRBJ1-1	13	.	.	CASSTQWNTEAFF	TGTGCCAGCAGCACACAGTGGAACACTGAAGCTTTCTTT
TRBV9	TRBJ2-7	14	.	.	CASSVSQGHYEQYF	TGTGCCAGCAGCGTCTCGCAGGGCCACTACGAGCAGTACTTC
TRBV29-1	TRBJ1-1	15	TRBD1	.	CSVHQTGAMNTEAFF	TGCAGCGTTCATCAAACAGGGGCGATGAACACTGAAGCTTTCTTT